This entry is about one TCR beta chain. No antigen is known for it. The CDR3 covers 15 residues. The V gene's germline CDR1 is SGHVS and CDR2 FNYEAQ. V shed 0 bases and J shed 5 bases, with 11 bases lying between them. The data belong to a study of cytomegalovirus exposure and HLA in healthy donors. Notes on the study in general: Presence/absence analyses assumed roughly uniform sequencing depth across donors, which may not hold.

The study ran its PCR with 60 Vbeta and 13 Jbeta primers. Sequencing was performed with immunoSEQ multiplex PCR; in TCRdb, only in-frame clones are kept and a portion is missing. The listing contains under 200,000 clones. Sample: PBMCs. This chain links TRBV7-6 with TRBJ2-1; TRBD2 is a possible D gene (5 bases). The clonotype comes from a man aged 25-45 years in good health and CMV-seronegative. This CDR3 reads CASSLAEAVNNEQFF. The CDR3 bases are TGTGCCAGCAGCTTAGCGGAGGCTGTCAACAATGAGCAGTTCTTC.